One sample yielded the 4 T cell receptor beta chains listed below, sequenced in a study of T cells in tuberculosis. Clones were read by immunoSEQ multiplex PCR, and TCRdb kept only the in-frame ones, dropping some. The table shows around 25,000 clones, with around nine tenths occurring only once. The sequencing input was PBMCs. These receptors came from a donor aged 10-35 years with latent tuberculosis or without tuberculosis infection. Some clones in this sample may be carry-over from other donors' samples.

The chain is built from TRBV10-3 and TRBJ2-1; unclear D gene. The CDR3 is 12 residues long. Germline V gene sequence: CDR1 ENHRY, CDR2 SYGVKD. Trimming removed 1 base at V and 8 bases at J, with 6 bases between. CDR3 DNA sequence: TGTGCCATCAGTGAGTATGCGGATGAGCAGTTCTTC. Translating gives CAISEYADEQFF.

The genes are TRBV18 and TRBJ1-2, with 9 bases aligning to TRBD1. CDR1 is KGHSH and CDR2 is LQKENI in the germline V gene. CDR3 length: 14 amino acids. The trim removed 2 bases at V and 9 bases at J, leaving 7 bases unmatched. The DNA of the CDR3 is TGTGCCAGCTCACCATTTACAGGGGGCAAGAGCTACACCTTC. Encoded protein: CASSPFTGGKSYTF.

V is TRBV7-6 and J is TRBJ2-3, with D tentatively TRBD1 (5 bases). This CDR3 contains 15 residues. Germline lookup yields CDR1 SGHVS and CDR2 FNYEAQ. Trimming pared 0 bases from V and 2 bases from J, leaving 9 bases between. CDR3 in DNA: TGTGCCAGCAGCTTAGCGGGGCAGCACACAGATACGCAGTATTTT. It translates to CASSLAGQHTDTQYF.

V usage is TRBV5-1 and J usage is TRBJ1-6; 8 nucleotides align to TRBD1. The CDR3 covers 14 residues. The germline CDR1 and CDR2 sequences are SGHRS and YFSETQ. V shed 3 bases, J shed 6 bases, and the junction held 2 bases outside the gene matches. Here the CDR3 DNA reads TGCGCCAGCAGCTCTACAGGGGGTAATTCACCCCTCCACTTT. The encoded protein is CASSSTGGNSPLHF. Using reference TRBV5-1 and TRBJ1-6 for the parts outside the CDR3, the full variable domain is KAGVTQTPRYLIKTRGQQVTLSCSPISGHRSVSWYQQTPGQGLQFLFEYFSETQRNKGNFPGRFSGRQFSNSRSEMNVSTLELGDSALYLCASSSTGGNSPLHFGNGTRLTVT.